A selection of T cell receptor beta chains follows, all from one sample in a study of cytomegalovirus exposure and HLA in healthy donors. Data came from immunoSEQ multiplex PCR; TCRdb stores just in-frame clones and leaves some out. This table has over 95,000 clones, roughly 76% appearing once. The source material was PBMCs. These receptors all come from a woman between 40 and 55 years old in good health and CMV-seropositive. Both conserved end residues are part of each CDR3. The D gene is left open where the match is weak. Clone size appears in some rows only: once, few, many, or a class for an expanded clone.

d_call: TRBD1; v_call: TRBV30; j_call: TRBJ1-6; clone_size: -; cdr3_aa: CASNDRGISPLHF; cdr3_nt: TGTGCCTCCAATGACAGGGGGATATCACCCCTCCACTTT
d_call: -; v_call: TRBV5-1; j_call: TRBJ2-5; clone_size: few; cdr3_aa: CASRSNEETQYF; cdr3_nt: TGCGCCAGCAGGTCGAATGAGGAGACCCAGTACTTC
d_call: TRBD2; v_call: TRBV5-1; j_call: TRBJ2-5; clone_size: -; cdr3_aa: CASSFNPSGAETQYF; cdr3_nt: TGCGCCAGCAGCTTTAATCCTAGCGGGGCAGAGACCCAGTACTTC
d_call: -; v_call: TRBV10-3; j_call: TRBJ1-1; clone_size: -; cdr3_aa: CAITETNRGEAFF; cdr3_nt: TGTGCCATCACCGAAACAAACCGAGGGGAAGCTTTCTTT
d_call: -; v_call: TRBV19; j_call: TRBJ2-3; clone_size: -; cdr3_aa: CASSMGRLTDTQYF; cdr3_nt: TGTGCCAGTAGTATGGGCAGGCTCACAGATACGCAGTATTTT
d_call: TRBD1; v_call: TRBV6-1; j_call: TRBJ1-1; clone_size: -; cdr3_aa: CASKRQGGTEAFF; cdr3_nt: TGTGCCAGCAAACGACAGGGCGGCACTGAAGCTTTCTTT
d_call: TRBD1; v_call: TRBV6-5; j_call: TRBJ1-2; clone_size: -; cdr3_aa: CAISRGQTNGYTF; cdr3_nt: TGTGCCATTTCAAGGGGGCAGACTAATGGCTACACCTTC
d_call: -; v_call: TRBV6-5; j_call: TRBJ2-5; clone_size: -; cdr3_aa: CASRVPGTLETQYF; cdr3_nt: TGTGCCAGCAGAGTTCCCGGGACATTGGAGACCCAGTACTTC
d_call: -; v_call: TRBV19; j_call: TRBJ1-6; clone_size: -; cdr3_aa: CASSIEGYNSPLHF; cdr3_nt: TGTGCCAGTAGTATCGAGGGATATAATTCACCCCTCCACTTT
d_call: -; v_call: TRBV30; j_call: TRBJ2-1; clone_size: -; cdr3_aa: CAWSVAGDNEQFF; cdr3_nt: TGTGCCTGGAGTGTAGCAGGGGACAATGAGCAGTTCTTC